This T cell receptor beta chain was found in a study of vaccination effects on CD4 cells after COVID-19. Looking at the study overall: At 16 days and one week before vaccination, two convalescent patients gave samples.

The data were produced by immunoSEQ multiplex PCR, yet TCRdb's version contains in-frame clones alone and is incomplete. The profile covers tens of thousands of clones, with more than 60% appearing a single time and roughly two fifths taken by the ten largest. Antigen-specific CD4+ T cells were expanded (with viral peptide pools) by the ViraFEST assay ahead of sequencing. Cultured cells yielded isolated CD4+ T cells after roughly 11 days. Sometime from March through December 2020, the person acquired a SARS-CoV-2 infection that PCR confirmed. Study-level points and caveats: Convalescents showed post-vaccine spike-reactive clones that were mainly new vaccine-induced clones. Early timepoints after infection were absent, and convalescent patients were few in the study. Late post-vaccination, clones induced by infection and those induced by vaccine underwent marked clonal contraction.

On this clone: Its antigen is undetermined.

This TCR came from a human donor who had a prior SARS-CoV-2 infection. The sample consisted of CD4+ T cells from PBMCs cultured with a peptide pool, taken before COVID-19 vaccination.

The CDR3 coding sequence is TGCAGCGCCAAATCGGGACAGGGGAATGAAAAACTGTTTTTT. This translates into CSAKSGQGNEKLFF. V gene TRBV29-1 combines with J gene TRBJ1-4; 10 bases are a match to TRBD1. Germline CDR1 SQVTM, CDR2 ANQGSEA. The CDR3 consists of 14 residues. Trimming cost V 7 bases and J 5 bases; bases outside gene matches: 7.